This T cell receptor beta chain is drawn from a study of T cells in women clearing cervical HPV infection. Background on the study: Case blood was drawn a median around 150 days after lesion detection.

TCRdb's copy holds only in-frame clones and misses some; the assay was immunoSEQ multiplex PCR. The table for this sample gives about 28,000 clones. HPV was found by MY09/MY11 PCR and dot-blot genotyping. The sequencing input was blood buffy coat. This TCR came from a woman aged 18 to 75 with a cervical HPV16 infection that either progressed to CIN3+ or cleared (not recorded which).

The chain's CDR3 is CASSRVGTADKTQYF. The sequenced CDR3 bases are TGTGCCAGCAGCCGCGTCGGGACTGCCGACAAGACG. V gene TRBV14 combines with J gene TRBJ2-3, with D possibly being TRBD2 (6 bases). Coverage ceases 3 residues before the CDR3 finishes, and the germline J gene fills in the end. This CDR3 contains 15 residues. Germline V gives CDR1 SGHDN, CDR2 FVKESK.